This TCR beta chain is drawn from a study of T cells after yellow fever vaccination. Study-wide background: Preparation used SMART-Seq v4 Ultra Low Input for the low-cell-number fractions.

As to this clonotype: The antigen is not known.

TCRdb re-called the 5' RACE reads with MiXCR, one entry per CDR3 protein. The sample lists some 300,000 distinct CDR3 sequences; 9.5% to 12% were seen once. General study findings and limits: Most primary-vaccination clones reappeared after the booster (less than 98% CD4, more than 70% CD8).

CDR1 is SGHAT, CDR2 FQNNGV, per germline. Trimming left V 0 bases short and J 7 bases short, with 18 bases between. This CDR3 region has 16 residues. Sequenced material: CD4+ T cells sorted from PBMCs, taken 45 days after the yellow fever booster vaccination. The chain combines TRBV11-2 with TRBJ1-2, with D possibly TRBD1 on 6 matching bases. The TCR was taken from a man aged 18 to 29 who received the YFV17D yellow fever vaccine. CDR3 sequence reads: CASSLDQGTGRFGYTF. The CDR3, as DNA: TGTGCCAGCAGCTTAGATCAAGGCACAGGGAGATTTGGCTACACCTTC.